A selection of T cell receptor beta chains follows, all from one sample in a study of T cell changes during pregnancy in multiple sclerosis. The data were produced by immunoSEQ multiplex PCR, yet TCRdb's version contains in-frame clones alone and is incomplete. Of roughly 49,000 clones listed, 92% are singletons. The sequences come from CD4+ T cells from peripheral blood mononuclear cells, collected in the second trimester of pregnancy. Receptor source: a female donor in good health, enrolled as a control in a pregnancy study. CDR3s include the opening cysteine and the closing phenylalanine or tryptophan. The order of the fields is D gene, V gene, J gene, clone size, CDR3 length, CDR3 DNA, CDR3 protein. D genes are given only for firm matches. The listing skips clone size in some rows; elsewhere it reads once, few, many or a size class.

>NA|TRBV18|TRBJ1-2|NA|13
TGTGCCAGCTCACCCCACAGGGACGGCGGCTACACCTTC
CASSPHRDGGYTF
>NA|TRBV6-6|TRBJ2-2|NA|15
TGTGCCAGCAGTTACGGACTATCAAACACCGGGGAGCTGTTTTTT
CASSYGLSNTGELFF
>TRBD1|TRBV15|TRBJ2-7|NA|15
TGTGCCACCAGCAGAGCCGGGACAGGGGGGTACGAGCAGTACTTC
CATSRAGTGGYEQYF
>TRBD2|TRBV7-2|TRBJ2-3|NA|18
TGTGCCAGCAGCCTCCCCCCTGGGCGGGGGGCGTTGGTGAATACGCAGTATTTT
CASSLPPGRGALVNTQYF
>NA|TRBV6-1|TRBJ2-1|NA|15
TGTGCCAGCAGCGTGGTGGGGAGCTCCTACAATGAGCAGTTCTTC
CASSVVGSSYNEQFF
>NA|TRBV28|TRBJ1-1|NA|17
TGTGCCATCCATGAGGTGTGGCAGAGCGTGGGGAACACTGAAGCTTTCTTT
CAIHEVWQSVGNTEAFF
>NA|TRBV9|TRBJ1-2|NA|15
TGTGCCAGCAGCGTGAGGGTTGGAGGGATGGGGGGCTACACCTTC
CASSVRVGGMGGYTF
>NA|TRBV18|TRBJ1-1|NA|15
TGTGCCAGCTCACCAGAAGTTTATAGAAACACTGAAGCTTTCTTT
CASSPEVYRNTEAFF
>NA|TRBV6-1|TRBJ1-2|NA|16
TGTGCCAGCAGTGAAGTTTGGAGCAGGGCACTCTATGGCTACACCTTC
CASSEVWSRALYGYTF
>NA|TRBV5-1|TRBJ1-1|NA|16
TGCGCCAGCAGCTTGCGGGAGACCATTGGGAACACTGAAGCTTTCTTT
CASSLRETIGNTEAFF
>NA|TRBV9|TRBJ1-5|NA|15
TGTGCCAGCAGCGAGGGCCCAGGGCGCAATCAGCCCCAGCATTTT
CASSEGPGRNQPQHF
>NA|TRBV28|TRBJ2-7|NA|14
TGTGCCAGTCGTCGCGGGGCCCCACCCTACGAGCAGTACTTC
CASRRGAPPYEQYF
>NA|TRBV10-3|TRBJ2-3|NA|15
TGTGCCATCAGTGATGTCTTGGAGTGGGCAGATACGCAGTATTTT
CAISDVLEWADTQYF
>TRBD1|TRBV30|TRBJ1-1|NA|15
TGTGCCTGGAGTGCCCGGACAGGACTGAACACTGAAGCTTTCTTT
CAWSARTGLNTEAFF
>NA|TRBV30|TRBJ1-4|NA|17
TGTGCCTGGAGTCCGACATGGGATGACAGTATTAATGAAAAACTGTTTTTT
CAWSPTWDDSINEKLFF
>NA|TRBV25-1|TRBJ1-1|NA|14
TGTGCCAGCAGTGAAAGCGTACGGACAGCTGAAGCTTTCTTT
CASSESVRTAEAFF
>NA|TRBV4-3|TRBJ1-2|NA|13
TGCGCCAGCAGCCAAGAGACAGGAGGAGGCTACACCTTC
CASSQETGGGYTF
>NA|TRBV5-1|TRBJ2-5|NA|15
TGCGCCAGCAGCAGCCCGGGGGGCTCGGAAGAGACCCAGTACTTC
CASSSPGGSEETQYF
>NA|TRBV6-5|TRBJ1-5|NA|14
TGTGCCAGCACCAACAGGGATCGAGATCAGCCCCAGCATTTT
CASTNRDRDQPQHF
>TRBD2|TRBV6-1|TRBJ2-1|NA|16
TGTGCCAGCAGTGTCTCACTAGCGGGGGGGAGGGGTGAGCAGTTCTTC
CASSVSLAGGRGEQFF
>NA|TRBV7-2|TRBJ1-2|NA|14
TGTGCCAGCAGCTTCCGCAGAGGCAACTATGGCTACACCTTC
CASSFRRGNYGYTF
>NA|TRBV5-1|TRBJ2-2|once|16
TGCGCCAGCAGCTGGGAACAGGGAGCGAACACCGGGGAGCTGTTTTTT
CASSWEQGANTGELFF
>NA|TRBV4-1|TRBJ1-5|NA|15
TGCGCCAGCAATCCGACTGATTTAAGAGGGCAGCCCCAGCATTTT
CASNPTDLRGQPQHF
>NA|TRBV27|TRBJ2-2|NA|14
TGTGCCAGCAGGCACAGGGTTAACACCGGGGAGCTGTTTTTT
CASRHRVNTGELFF
>TRBD1|TRBV7-2|TRBJ2-4|once|14
TGTGCCAGCAGCTCCCGGACAGGGGGGGACATTCAGTACTTC
CASSSRTGGDIQYF
>NA|TRBV30|TRBJ2-3|NA|13
TGTGCCTGGAGTGTACGGGGAACAGATACGCAGTATTTT
CAWSVRGTDTQYF
>TRBD2|TRBV7-3|TRBJ2-7|few|15
TGTGCCAGCAGCTCTCAGGCGGGGGGTGGCTACGAGCAGTACTTC
CASSSQAGGGYEQYF
>NA|TRBV30|TRBJ1-1|NA|17
TGTGCCTGGAGCCATGGGCAGGGGCCCGTCGGGAACACTGAAGCTTTCTTT
CAWSHGQGPVGNTEAFF
>TRBD1|TRBV4-1|TRBJ2-7|NA|16
TGCGCCAGCAGCCACTCTAAGGACAGGCGAACCTACGAGCAGTACTTC
CASSHSKDRRTYEQYF
>TRBD1|TRBV18|TRBJ2-1|NA|15
TGTGCCAGCTCACCGGACAGGGGAAGCTACAATGAGCAGTTCTTC
CASSPDRGSYNEQFF
>NA|TRBV30|TRBJ1-5|NA|13
TGTGCCTGGAGTAGAGAGCCCAATCAGCCCCAGCATTTT
CAWSREPNQPQHF
>NA|TRBV19|TRBJ1-1|NA|13
TGTGCCAGTAATGGCGACAGGTATACTGAAGCTTTCTTT
CASNGDRYTEAFF
>TRBD1|TRBV7-9|TRBJ1-1|NA|15
TGTGCCAGCAGACCGCAGTTAGGGGGCAGCACTGAAGCTTTCTTT
CASRPQLGGSTEAFF
>NA|TRBV15|TRBJ2-5|NA|16
TGTGCCACCAGTCCCCCCGGGGCAGGGGGGTGGGAGACCCAGTACTTC
CATSPPGAGGWETQYF
>TRBD1|TRBV7-2|TRBJ1-2|NA|14
TGTGCCAGCAGCCCCGGGACAGCGGCCGATGGCTACACCTTC
CASSPGTAADGYTF
>TRBD1|TRBV7-8|TRBJ1-5|NA|15
TGTGCCAGCAGCACCCTGGGGACAGGGTATCAGCCCCAGCATTTT
CASSTLGTGYQPQHF
>NA|TRBV11-3|TRBJ1-4|NA|13
TGTGCCAGCAGCTTTGAGTGGGGCGAAAAACTGTTTTTT
CASSFEWGEKLFF
>NA|TRBV12-5|TRBJ2-7|NA|12
TGTGCTAGTGGCCCGTCTTTCTACGAGCAGTACTTC
CASGPSFYEQYF
>NA|TRBV9|TRBJ1-2|NA|13
TGTGCCAGCAGCCCCTCCCCTTCGGGTCCGAGTGCCTTC
CASSPSPSGPSAF
>NA|TRBV6-6|TRBJ1-4|once|14
TGTGCCAGCAGCCCTAGTGGTGAGGATGAAAAACTGTTTTTT
CASSPSGEDEKLFF